The sequence of this T cell receptor (beta chain) was determined in a study of blood T cell repertoires in COVID-19. Study as a whole: T cells, B-cell-depleted T cells, or PBMCs supplied cDNA or gDNA.

The CDR3 sequence is 16 residues long. Germline V gives CDR1 SGHAT, CDR2 FQNNGV. The V gene lost 0 bases and the J gene lost 2 bases, with 11 bases spanning the gap. Profiled with immunoSEQ multiplex PCR; TCRdb holds only in-frame clones, not every one. Of a few hundred thousand clones detected, 80% to 85% appear once; the ten largest clones hold roughly 5%. The source of this sequence is a human donor in a cohort sampled during active COVID-19. V usage is TRBV11-2 and J usage is TRBJ2-1; D is uncertain. The specimen sequenced was peripheral blood. The CDR3 coding sequence is TGTGCCAGCAGCTTAGAGGGCAAAGCCCCCTACAATGAGCAGTTCTTC. Its protein product is CASSLEGKAPYNEQFF.